This entry describes one TCR beta chain. These data originate in a study of blood T cell repertoires in COVID-19. Overall study context: Specimens from acute and convalescent COVID-19 originated in the United States, Italy and Spain.

Trimming removed 3 bases at V and 1 base at J, with 12 bases between. The CDR3 has 15 residues. Germline loops: CDR1 MDHEN, CDR2 SYDVKM. Those enrolled, adults aged 18 to 89 years, came from about two dozen US areas. Participant reports of clinical history set cohort assignment. Libraries were prepared by immunoSEQ multiplex PCR; TCRdb keeps only in-frame clonotypes and omits some of them. The top ten hold about 7.7% of the sample, which has approximately 220,000 clones, around 84% seen once. The source is a middle-aged woman with acute COVID-19. The sample consisted of PBMCs or T cells enriched from blood (not recorded which). V and J are TRBV28 and TRBJ1-1; possibly TRBD1 for D (5 bases). The CDR3 spells CASSFGPTANTEAFF. The CDR3 DNA follows: TGTGCCAGCAGTTTTGGGCCGACAGCGAACACTGAAGCTTTCTTT. The complete variable domain, with remaining parts taken from reference TRBV28 and TRBJ1-1, reads DVKVTQSSRYLVKRTGEKVFLECVQDMDHENMFWYRQDPGLGLRLIYFSYDVKMKEKGDIPEGYSVSREKKERFSLILESASTNQTSMYLCASSFGPTANTEAFFGQGTRLTVV.